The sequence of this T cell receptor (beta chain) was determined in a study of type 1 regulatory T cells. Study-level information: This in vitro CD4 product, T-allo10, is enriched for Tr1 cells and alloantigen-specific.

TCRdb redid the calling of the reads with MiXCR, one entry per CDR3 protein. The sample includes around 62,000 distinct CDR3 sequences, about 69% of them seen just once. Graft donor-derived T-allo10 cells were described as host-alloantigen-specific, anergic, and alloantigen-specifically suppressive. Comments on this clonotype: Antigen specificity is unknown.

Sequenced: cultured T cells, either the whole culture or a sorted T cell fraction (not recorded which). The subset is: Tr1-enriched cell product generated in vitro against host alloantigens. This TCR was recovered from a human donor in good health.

The CDR3 DNA reads TGTGCCAGCAGTGGGGGGAGTCAGCCCCAGCATTTT. It is translated as CASSGGSQPQHF. The V gene is TRBV2, the J gene TRBJ1-5; possible D gene TRBD1, 5 bases. Trimming shortened V by 4 bases and J by 6 bases, and 7 bases separated the two germline ends. There are 12 residues in the CDR3. Germline lookup yields CDR1 SNHLY and CDR2 FYNNEI.